This T cell receptor beta chain was recovered during a study of blood T cell repertoires in COVID-19. Study background: Donors in the United States, Italy and Spain gave samples during acute or convalescent COVID-19.

Assay: immunoSEQ multiplex PCR; the TCRdb copy retains only in-frame clones and omits some. The table has 200,000 to 300,000 clones, around 80% seen once. With 4 bases removed from V and 3 bases from J, the gap between germline ends came to 7 bases. CDR1 and CDR2 from the germline V gene are SGHDN and FVKESK. The CDR3 loop spans 12 amino acids. Material for sequencing was peripheral blood. The chain couples TRBV14 to TRBJ2-7; D is possibly TRBD1 (5 bases). The receptor was isolated from a man aged 35 to 55 with acute or convalescent COVID-19. CDR3: CASSRTGYEQYF. The CDR3 DNA is TGTGCCAGCAGCCGAACAGGCTACGAGCAGTACTTC. Supplemented by reference TRBV14 and TRBJ2-7, the full variable domain reads EAGVTQFPSHSVIEKGQTVTLRCDPISGHDNLYWYRRVMGKEIKFLLHFVKESKQDESGMPNNRFLAERTGGTYSTLKVQPAELEDSGVYFCASSRTGYEQYFGPGTRLTVT.